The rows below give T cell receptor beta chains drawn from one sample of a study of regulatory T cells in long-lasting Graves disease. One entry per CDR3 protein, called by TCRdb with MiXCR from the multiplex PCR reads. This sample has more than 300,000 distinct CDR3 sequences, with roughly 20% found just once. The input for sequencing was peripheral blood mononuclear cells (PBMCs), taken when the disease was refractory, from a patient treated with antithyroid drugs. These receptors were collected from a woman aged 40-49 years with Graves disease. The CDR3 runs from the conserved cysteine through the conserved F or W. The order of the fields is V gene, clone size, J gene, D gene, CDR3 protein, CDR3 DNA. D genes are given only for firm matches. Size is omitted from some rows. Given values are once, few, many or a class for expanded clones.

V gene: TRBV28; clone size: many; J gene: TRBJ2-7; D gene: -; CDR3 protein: CASSFDYDSYEQYF; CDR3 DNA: TGTGCCAGCAGTTTTGATTACGACTCCTACGAGCAGTACTTC
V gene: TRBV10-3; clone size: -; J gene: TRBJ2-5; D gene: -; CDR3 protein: CAISDSAGKSRETQYF; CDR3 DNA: TGTGCCATCAGTGACTCCGCAGGGAAGTCAAGAGAGACCCAGTACTTC
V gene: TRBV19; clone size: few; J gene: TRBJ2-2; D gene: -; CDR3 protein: CASSIDVRAGTGELFF; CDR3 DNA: TGTGCCAGTAGTATAGACGTCAGGGCGGGCACCGGGGAGCTGTTTTTT
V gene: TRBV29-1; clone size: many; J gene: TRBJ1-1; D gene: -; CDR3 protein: CSVMEGVNTEAFF; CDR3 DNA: TGCAGCGTGATGGAAGGGGTGAACACTGAAGCTTTCTTT
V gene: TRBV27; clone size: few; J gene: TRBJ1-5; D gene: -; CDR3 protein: CASSLGGMYQPQHF; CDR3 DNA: TGTGCCAGCAGTCTCGGGGGGATGTATCAGCCCCAGCATTTT
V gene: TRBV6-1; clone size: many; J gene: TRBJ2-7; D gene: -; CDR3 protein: CASRLTDWGYEQYF; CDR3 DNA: TGTGCCAGCAGGCTTACGGACTGGGGGTACGAGCAGTACTTC
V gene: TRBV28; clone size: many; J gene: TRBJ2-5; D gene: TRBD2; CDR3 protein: CASSTLRRQRLAGGLETQYF; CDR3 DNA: TGTGCCAGCAGCACCCTCCGACGACAGCGATTAGCGGGAGGGTTGGAGACCCAGTACTTC
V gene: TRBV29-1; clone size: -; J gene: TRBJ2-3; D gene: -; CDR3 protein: CSVTEGLWKPDTQYF; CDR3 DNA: TGCAGCGTTACCGAGGGACTCTGGAAGCCAGATACGCAGTATTTT
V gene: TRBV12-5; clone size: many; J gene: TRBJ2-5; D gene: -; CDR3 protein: CASSQEDRVWETQYF; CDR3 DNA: TGTGCTAGTAGTCAGGAGGACCGAGTATGGGAGACCCAGTACTTC
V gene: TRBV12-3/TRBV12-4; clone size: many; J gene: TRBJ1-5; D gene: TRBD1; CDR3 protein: CASSPGQDQPQHF; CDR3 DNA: TGTGCCAGCAGCCCAGGACAGGATCAGCCCCAGCATTTT
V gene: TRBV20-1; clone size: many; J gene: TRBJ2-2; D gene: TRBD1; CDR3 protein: CSASLNGGTGPGELFF; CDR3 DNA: TGCAGTGCTAGTTTAAATGGTGGGACAGGCCCCGGGGAGCTGTTTTTT
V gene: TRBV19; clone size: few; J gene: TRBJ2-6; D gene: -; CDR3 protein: CASSILAGANVLTF; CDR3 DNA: TGTGCCAGTAGTATTTTGGCTGGGGCCAACGTCCTGACTTTC
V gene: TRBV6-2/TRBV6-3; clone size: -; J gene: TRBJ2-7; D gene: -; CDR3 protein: CASAGQLYEQYF; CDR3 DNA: TGTGCCAGCGCAGGGCAGCTCTACGAGCAGTACTTC
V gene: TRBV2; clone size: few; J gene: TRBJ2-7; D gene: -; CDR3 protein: CASSRASSSYEQYF; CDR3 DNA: TGTGCCAGCAGTAGGGCCTCCAGCTCCTACGAGCAGTACTTC
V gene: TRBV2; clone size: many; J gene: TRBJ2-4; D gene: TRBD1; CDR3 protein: CASRNKDRVGAKNIQYF; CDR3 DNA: TGTGCCAGCAGAAATAAGGACAGGGTGGGCGCCAAAAACATTCAGTACTTC
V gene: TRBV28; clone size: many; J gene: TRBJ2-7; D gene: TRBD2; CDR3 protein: CASSKGTSGSFMGEQYF; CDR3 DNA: TGTGCCAGCAGTAAGGGGACTAGCGGGAGCTTCATGGGCGAGCAGTACTTC
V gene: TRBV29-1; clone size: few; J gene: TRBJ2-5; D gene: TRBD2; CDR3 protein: CSVGIKGLASQYQETQYF; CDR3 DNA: TGCAGCGTTGGGATTAAGGGACTAGCGTCACAGTACCAAGAGACCCAGTACTTC
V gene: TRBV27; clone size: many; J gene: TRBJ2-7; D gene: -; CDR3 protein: CASSFPGQSTAEQYF; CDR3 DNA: TGTGCCAGCAGTTTTCCAGGACAGAGTACGGCGGAGCAGTACTTC